This T cell receptor beta chain was retrieved from a study of CD8+CD57+ T cells in acquired aplastic anemia. Study observations and caveats: Patients shared some 30 CD8+ CDR3 sequences with controls.

CDR3 and TCR beta VDJ profiling relied on genomic DNA as the template. TCRdb re-derived calls from the reads in MiXCR, one entry per CDR3 protein. The repertoire includes more than 150,000 distinct CDR3 sequences, about 50% of them detected once, and over 10% sits in the top ten. The CDR3 extends over 14 amino acids. V trimming: 3 bases; J trimming: 7 bases; junction bases outside the gene matches: 5. In germline, CDR1 is SGHRS, CDR2 YFSETQ. This clonotype has ten or more counts. What it recognizes is unknown. Patients chosen for sequencing had shown CD8+CD57+ cell expansion by flow cytometry. This sequence originates from a human donor with aplastic anemia. The chain links TRBV5-1 to TRBJ1-5; 9 bases align to TRBD1. Sequencing used sorted CD4+, CD8+, or CD8+CD57+ T cells (not recorded which) from PBMCs. DNA for the CDR3: TGCGCCAGCAGCTGGGGACAGGGTGGACAGCCCCAGCATTTT. Encoded protein: CASSWGQGGQPQHF.